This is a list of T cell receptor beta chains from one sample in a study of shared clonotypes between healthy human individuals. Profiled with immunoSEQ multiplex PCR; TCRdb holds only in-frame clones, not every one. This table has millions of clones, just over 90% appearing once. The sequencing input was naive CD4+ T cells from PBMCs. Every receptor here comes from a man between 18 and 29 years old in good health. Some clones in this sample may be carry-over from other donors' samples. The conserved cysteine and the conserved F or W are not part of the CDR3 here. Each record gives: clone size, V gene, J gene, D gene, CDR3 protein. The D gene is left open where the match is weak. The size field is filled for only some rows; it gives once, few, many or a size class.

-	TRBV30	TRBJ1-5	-	AWSVSRGGGNQPQH
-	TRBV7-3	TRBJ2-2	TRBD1	ASSLRPGGQWELF
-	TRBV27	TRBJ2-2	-	ASSLKPGELF
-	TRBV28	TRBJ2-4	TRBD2	ASRPSAGTRGNIQY
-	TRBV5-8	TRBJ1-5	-	ASSRRSNQPQH
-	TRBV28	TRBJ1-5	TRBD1	ASSLRYRGVGQPQH
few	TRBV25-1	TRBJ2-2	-	ASSESLNTGELF
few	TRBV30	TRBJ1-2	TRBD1	AWSAGGGGYT
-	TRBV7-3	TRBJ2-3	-	ASSLESADTQY
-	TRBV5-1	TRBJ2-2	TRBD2	ASSTAGLAGSNTGELF
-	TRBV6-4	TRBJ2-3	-	ASSDRGHRTDTQY
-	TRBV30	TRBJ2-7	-	AWSVTGGAYEQY
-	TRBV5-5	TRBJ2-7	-	ASSLDGSYYEQY
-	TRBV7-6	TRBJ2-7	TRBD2	ASSSTLSGRTSYEQY
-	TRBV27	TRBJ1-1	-	ASKVSGVWYTEAF
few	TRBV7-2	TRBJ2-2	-	ASSLLSSTGELF
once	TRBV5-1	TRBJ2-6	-	ASSLYMGSGANVLT
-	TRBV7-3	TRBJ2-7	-	ASSFSGGREQY
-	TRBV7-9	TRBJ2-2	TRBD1	ASSFRQGRTGELF
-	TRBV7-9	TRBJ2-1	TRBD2	ASSISGLAHYNEQF
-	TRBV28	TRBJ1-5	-	AAYSGPQSKNQPQH
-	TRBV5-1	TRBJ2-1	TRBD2	ASRLSGTNTYNEQF
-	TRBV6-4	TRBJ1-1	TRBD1	ASSDREERATEAF
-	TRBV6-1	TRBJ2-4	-	ASSEAIALNIQY
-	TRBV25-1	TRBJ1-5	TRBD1	ASSGQGAVQPQH
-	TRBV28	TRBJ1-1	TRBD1	ASRLRRDRNTEAF
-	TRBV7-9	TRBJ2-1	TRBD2	ASSLVLAGAHEQF
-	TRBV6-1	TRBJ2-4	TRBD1	ASSTQGENIQY
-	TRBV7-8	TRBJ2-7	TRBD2	ASRELAGGAYEQY
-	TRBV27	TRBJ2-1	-	ASSSGDFPLTNEQF
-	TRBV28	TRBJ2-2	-	ASSPRSGGPGELF
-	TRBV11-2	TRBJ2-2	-	ASSTRTVGELF
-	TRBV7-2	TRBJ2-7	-	ASSLALLSYEQY
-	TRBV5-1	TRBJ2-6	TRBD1	ASSLAQTGGRSLGANVLT
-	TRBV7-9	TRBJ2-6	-	ASSFSGKGVYSGANVLT
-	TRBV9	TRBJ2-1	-	ASSPGVYNEQF
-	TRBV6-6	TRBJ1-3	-	ASSYSLDFSGNTIY
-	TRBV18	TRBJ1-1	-	ASSPQANTEAF
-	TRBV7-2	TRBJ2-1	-	ASSLGPGDEQF
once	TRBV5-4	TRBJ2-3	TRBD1	AIGDSALLGTDTQY